This entry concerns a single TCR beta chain. Its target is unknown. The conserved phenylalanine or tryptophan normally closing the CDR3 is absent here, so this likely arose from a read error. This record belongs to a study of T-cell reconstitution after alpha-beta-depleted transplantation in children. Study results and caveats: Several hundred graft clones that had expanded were reportedly the source of alpha-beta T cells about two months after transplant.

V was shortened by 6 bases and J by 6 bases, with 12 bases between the two germline ends. Looked up from germline, CDR1 is MNHEY and CDR2 is SVGAGI. The CDR3 length is 13 residues. Unique molecular identifiers were incorporated into the prepared TCRbeta library. TCRdb reanalysed the PCR reads using MiXCR and keeps one entry per CDR3 protein. Among under 850,000 distinct CDR3 sequences listed, around 13% were seen once. This chain connects TRBV6-5 to TRBJ2-1; D is perhaps TRBD2 (5 bases). The input for sequencing was PBMCs, taken before TCRalphabeta/CD19-depleted stem cell transplant. The TCR was taken from a girl aged 2-9 years with congenital amegakaryocytic thrombocytopenia, due to receive a stem cell transplant. DNA of the CDR3: TGTGCCAGCAGACTCGGACTCACCAATGAGCAGTTCTCC. It yields the protein CASRLGLTNEQFS.